Sequencing of this T cell receptor beta chain was carried out in a study of T-cell memory formation after mild COVID-19. Background on the study: The two donors had largely donor-specific TCR clusters.

There are many counts of this clonotype. CDR1 SQVTM and CDR2 ANQGSEA come from the germline V gene. The CDR3 sequence is 12 residues long. V dropped 4 bases and J dropped 0 bases, with 6 bases sitting between them. Barcoded TCR alpha and TCR beta cDNA libraries with UMIs came from 5'RACE using constant-segment primers. Via MiXCR, TCRdb re-called the 5' RACE reads, giving one row per CDR3 protein. The profile shows approximately 430,000 distinct CDR3 sequences, roughly a quarter of them singletons. The rearrangement uses TRBV29-1 and TRBJ1-1; D may be TRBD1 (6 bases). This TCR derives from an adult woman who had mild COVID-19 (a few samples of this study predate the infection). Cell type and time point are not known. Sample: PBMCs or a T cell subset sorted from them (not recorded which). CDR3 in amino acids: CSVAGVNTEAFF. In DNA form, the CDR3 reads TGCAGCGTTGCAGGGGTGAACACTGAAGCTTTCTTT.